Below, 12 T cell receptor beta chains from the same sample are listed, as sequenced in a study of blood T cell repertoires in COVID-19. Measured with immunoSEQ multiplex PCR; TCRdb has only the in-frame clones, and not every one. The top ten clones hold 50% to 75% of a sample with 35,000 to 50,000 clones, around 75% of them seen once. Source material: peripheral blood. These receptors originate from an elderly man with acute or convalescent COVID-19.

The chain combines TRBV5-1 with TRBJ2-3, with TRBD2 matching 8 bases. V lost 2 bases, J lost 2 bases, and 7 bases stayed unmatched. This CDR3 region has 16 residues. From germline, CDR1 is SGHRS and CDR2 YFSETQ. This CDR3 is CASSFRSGSVTDTQYF. The CDR3 DNA reads as TGCGCCAGCAGCTTTCGGAGCGGGAGCGTCACAGATACGCAGTATTTT. Using reference TRBV5-1 and TRBJ2-3 for the parts outside the CDR3, the full variable domain is KAGVTQTPRYLIKTRGQQVTLSCSPISGHRSVSWYQQTPGQGLQFLFEYFSETQRNKGNFPGRFSGRQFSNSRSEMNVSTLELGDSALYLCASSFRSGSVTDTQYFGPGTRLTVL.

This clone was recorded a few times. The CDR3 is CASSLVGGGYNEQFF. CDR3 nucleotides: TGTGCCAGCAGCTTGGTGGGAGGCGGGTACAATGAGCAGTTCTTC. The rearrangement links TRBV7-8 to TRBJ2-1; perhaps TRBD2 as D (6 bases). This CDR3 contains 15 residues. The ends were cut back, 3 bases at V and 4 bases at J, with 13 bases in the middle. The V gene's germline CDR1 is SGHVS and CDR2 FQNEAQ.

This clone was detected only a few times. V is TRBV7-2 and J is TRBJ2-7; 10 bases agree with TRBD2. The junction had 9 bases not matched to a gene; V was cut back by 4 bases and J by 3 bases. The germline CDR1 and CDR2 sequences are SGHTA and FQGNSA. The CDR3 extends over 16 amino acids. The CDR3 coding sequence is TGTGCCAGCAGCTCCTCTAGCGGGAGAGGCGTCTACGAGCAGTACTTC. Amino acids: CASSSSSGRGVYEQYF.

The chain has TRBV28 and TRBJ2-7; D gene ambiguous. This CDR3 has 14 amino acids. The germline CDR1 and CDR2 sequences are MDHEN and SYDVKM. V lost 5 bases to trimming and J lost 6 bases, with 17 bases between them. The CDR3 loop reads CASSLPLSAVEQYF. CDR3 coding DNA: TGTGCCAGCAGTCTGCCTTTATCGGCGGTCGAGCAGTACTTC.

The chain has TRBV2 and TRBJ2-7, with TRBD2 identical over 8 bases. The junction had 15 bases not matched to a gene; V was cut back by 7 bases and J by 7 bases. The CDR3 is made up of 15 amino acids. Looked up from germline, CDR1 is SNHLY and CDR2 is FYNNEI. CDR3 in amino acids: CASIRSGGRVSEQYF. The CDR3 nucleotides read TGTGCCAGCATCCGCTCGGGAGGGAGGGTTTCTGAGCAGTACTTC. Looking up the rest from reference TRBV2 and TRBJ2-7 gives the full variable domain: EPEVTQTPSHQVTQMGQEVILRCVPISNHLYFYWYRQILGQKVEFLVSFYNNEISEKSEIFDDQFSVERPDGSNFTLKIRSTKLEDSAMYFCASIRSGGRVSEQYFGPGTRLTVT.

This chain uses TRBV4-3 with TRBJ2-7; a weak D match, TRBD1 (5 bases). Germline CDR1 and CDR2: LGHNA and YSLEER. The V end lost 4 bases, the J end lost 1 base, and 8 bases lay between the germline ends. The length of the CDR3 is 13 residues. For the CDR3, the DNA is TGCGCCAGCAGCCTCCGACAGTCCTACGAGCAGTACTTC. It specifies CASSLRQSYEQYF.

The chain uses TRBV10-3 and TRBJ2-2; 8 bases agree with TRBD2. The V gene's germline CDR1 is ENHRY and CDR2 SYGVKD. The CDR3 spans 19 residues. V lost 0 bases and J lost 2; bases outside the gene matches: 11. The CDR3 region has the DNA TGTGCCATCAGTGAGTCGACTCGACTGAGCGGGAGCAACACCGGGGAGCTGTTTTTT. Protein: CAISESTRLSGSNTGELFF.

CDR3 in DNA: TGTGCCAGCAGGAGACAGGAGAGGACTGAAGCTTTCTTT. Translation: CASRRQERTEAFF. This chain uses TRBV2 with TRBJ1-1, with TRBD1 as a possible D gene (6 bases). Per germline, CDR1 SNHLY and CDR2 FYNNEI. CDR3 length equals 13 residues. Trimming took off 6 bases at V and 5 bases at J, with 13 bases between the two ends. Combining the CDR3 with reference TRBV2 and TRBJ1-1 gives the whole variable domain EPEVTQTPSHQVTQMGQEVILRCVPISNHLYFYWYRQILGQKVEFLVSFYNNEISEKSEIFDDQFSVERPDGSNFTLKIRSTKLEDSAMYFCASRRQERTEAFFGQGTRLTVV.

The chain carries TRBV30 and TRBJ2-1; TRBD1 is a possible D gene (6 bases). Trimming took off 7 bases at V and 8 bases at J, with 18 bases between the two ends. Germline CDR1 and CDR2: GTSNPN and SVGIG (reference sequence). The CDR3 is 13 residues long. The CDR3 nucleotides are TGTGCCTTGGCCGGGACAACCATGGATGAGCAGTTCTTC. Translation gives CALAGTTMDEQFF.

This clone was found a few times. This rearrangement joins TRBV7-9 to TRBJ2-2; D remains unclear. V shed 3 bases and J shed 1 base, with 6 bases lying between them. Germline CDR1 reads SEHNR; CDR2 reads FQNEAQ (reference sequence). The CDR3 consists of 14 residues. The CDR3 DNA sequence: TGTGCCAGCAGCTTTGGCGGGAACACCGGGGAGCTGTTTTTT. Protein sequence: CASSFGGNTGELFF.

The gene calls are TRBV24-1 and TRBJ2-3; perhaps TRBD1 as D (5 bases). Germline V gives CDR1 KGHDR, CDR2 SFDVKD. This CDR3 comprises 14 residues. Trimming cost V 7 bases and J 3 bases, with 13 bases left between them. The CDR3 protein is CATRRTPPTDTQYF. The CDR3 nucleotides are TGTGCCACCAGACGGACACCTCCGACAGATACGCAGTATTTT.

The genes are TRBV10-2 and TRBJ2-3, with D possibly TRBD2 on 6 matching bases. CDR3 length equals 17 residues. The germline gives CDR1 WSHSY, CDR2 SAAADI. Deletions cut 4 bases from V and 0 bases from J, with 17 bases between. CDR3 coding DNA: TGCGCCAGCAGTGCCCCGGACTACTCACCTAGCACAGATACGCAGTATTTT. Protein product: CASSAPDYSPSTDTQYF.